This entry is about one TCR beta chain. What it binds is not known. These data are taken from a study of cytomegalovirus exposure and HLA in healthy donors. Study details: Approximately 200 million T cells yielded roughly 120 million unique TCR beta sequences in earlier analysis.

The CDR3 has 13 amino acids. Trimming took off 0 bases at V and 3 bases at J, with 4 bases between the two ends. Germline values: CDR1 SGHVS, CDR2 FQNEAQ. Donors were nominally healthy when sampled, though unrecorded immune exposures were likely. Points from the study as a whole: In a later analysis, V- and J-gene trimming of beta chains associated with a DCLRE1C missense variant, replicated independently.

The PCR made use of 60 Vbeta and 13 Jbeta primers. This table comes from immunoSEQ multiplex PCR, and its TCRdb copy is limited to in-frame clones, with some not included. The data contain approximately 240,000 clones, 70% to 85% of them singletons. This TCR was recovered from a woman between 40 and 55 years old in good health and CMV-seronegative. The sample taken for sequencing was PBMCs. The gene calls are TRBV7-8 and TRBJ2-3, with unresolved D. CDR3: CASSLARTDTQYF. The CDR3 nucleotides are TGTGCCAGCAGCTTAGCCCGTACAGATACGCAGTATTTT.